This T cell receptor (beta chain) was captured by sequencing in a study of T cells after yellow fever vaccination. This clonotype has a count of ten or more. With 4 bases clipped from V and 0 bases from J, the junction kept 10 bases outside the gene matches. The length of the CDR3 is 17 residues. Germline V gene data show CDR1 as MGHRA and CDR2 as YSYEKL. A single record per CDR3 protein comes from TCRdb applying MiXCR to the 5' RACE reads. The table has 68,000 or so distinct CDR3 sequences, less than 8.5% seen once; the top ten hold 37%. Sequenced here: CD8+ T cells sorted from PBMCs, sampled approximately 47 days after the first yellow fever vaccination. J is TRBJ1-1 and V is TRBV4-1, with 8 positions matching TRBD1. The TCR sequence derives from a man aged 18 to 30 who received the YFV17D yellow fever vaccine. The CDR3 here is CASSPWTGNYLNTEAFF. The CDR3 bases are TGCGCCAGCAGCCCATGGACAGGGAATTACCTGAACACTGAAGCTTTCTTT.